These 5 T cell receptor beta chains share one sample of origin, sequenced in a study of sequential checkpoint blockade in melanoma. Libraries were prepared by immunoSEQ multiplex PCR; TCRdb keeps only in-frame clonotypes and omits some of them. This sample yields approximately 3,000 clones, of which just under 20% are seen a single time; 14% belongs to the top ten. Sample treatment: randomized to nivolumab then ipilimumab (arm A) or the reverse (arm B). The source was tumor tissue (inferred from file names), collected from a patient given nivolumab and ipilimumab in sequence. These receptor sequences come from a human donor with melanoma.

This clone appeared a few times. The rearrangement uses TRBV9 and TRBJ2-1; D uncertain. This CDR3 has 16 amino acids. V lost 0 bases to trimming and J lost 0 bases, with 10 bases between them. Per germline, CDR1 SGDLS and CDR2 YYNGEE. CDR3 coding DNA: TGTGCCAGCAGCGTAGAAGGCCGGAGCTCCTACAATGAGCAGTTCTTC. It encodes CASSVEGRSSYNEQFF.

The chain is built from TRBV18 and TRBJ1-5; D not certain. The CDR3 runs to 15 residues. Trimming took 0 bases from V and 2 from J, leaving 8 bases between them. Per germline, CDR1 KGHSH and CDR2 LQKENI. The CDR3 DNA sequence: TGTGCCAGCTCACCACCGGGTCCTCGCAATCAGCCCCAGCATTTT. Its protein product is CASSPPGPRNQPQHF.

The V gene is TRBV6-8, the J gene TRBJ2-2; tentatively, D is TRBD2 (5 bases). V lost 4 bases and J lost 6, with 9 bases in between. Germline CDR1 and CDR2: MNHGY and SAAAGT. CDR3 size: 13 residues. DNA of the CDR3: TGTGCCAGCAGTTCCCGGGGTCCCGGGGAGCTGTTTTTT. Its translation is CASSSRGPGELFF.

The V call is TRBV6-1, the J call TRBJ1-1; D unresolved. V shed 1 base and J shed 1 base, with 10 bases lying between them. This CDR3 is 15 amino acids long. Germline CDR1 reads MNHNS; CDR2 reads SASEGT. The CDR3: CASSEGAQKNTEAFF. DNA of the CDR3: TGTGCCAGCAGTGAAGGTGCCCAGAAGAACACTGAAGCTTTCTTT.

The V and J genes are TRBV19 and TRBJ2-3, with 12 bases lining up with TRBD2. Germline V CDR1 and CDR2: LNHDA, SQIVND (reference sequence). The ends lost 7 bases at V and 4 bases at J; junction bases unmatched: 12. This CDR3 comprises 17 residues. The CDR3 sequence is CASTGTSGSLGADTQYF. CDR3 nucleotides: TGTGCCAGTACGGGGACTAGCGGGTCCCTTGGGGCAGATACGCAGTATTTT.